This is a list of T cell receptor beta chains from one sample in a study of beta chain features in type 1 diabetes. Method: immunoSEQ multiplex PCR; TCRdb's copy keeps in-frame clones and lacks some. The table records roughly 220,000 clones, roughly 16% of them present only once. What was sequenced was naive CD4+ T cells from blood. All receptors derive from a man aged 25 to 45 with type 1 diabetes. Each CDR3 is given with its conserved first and last residue. A D gene is named only where the DNA matches it firmly. Size is omitted from some rows. Given values are once, few, many or a class for expanded clones.

cdr3_length	d_call	v_call	j_call	clone_size	cdr3_aa	cdr3_nt
11	-	TRBV7-9	TRBJ1-2	few	CASSPLNGYTF	TGTGCCAGCAGCCCCCTTAATGGCTACACCTTC
11	-	TRBV20-1	TRBJ2-7	few	CSATQGHEQYF	TGCAGTGCTACCCAGGGTCACGAGCAGTACTTC
13	-	TRBV7-2	TRBJ2-1	few	CASSSSADNEQFF	TGTGCCAGCAGCTCGTCTGCGGACAATGAGCAGTTCTTC
14	TRBD1	TRBV29-1	TRBJ2-5	-	CSLSTGQVAKTQYF	TGCAGCTTATCAACGGGACAGGTGGCGAAGACCCAGTACTTC
16	TRBD1	TRBV11-2	TRBJ1-2	-	CASSLDRTGGNYGYTF	TGTGCCAGCAGCTTAGACAGGACAGGGGGCAACTATGGCTACACCTTC
11	-	TRBV20-1	TRBJ2-3	few	CSVRRSDTQYF	TGCAGTGTCCGCAGATCAGATACGCAGTATTTT
13	-	TRBV30	TRBJ2-6	few	CAWTGSGANVLTF	TGTGCCTGGACAGGGTCTGGGGCCAACGTCCTGACTTTC
13	-	TRBV29-1	TRBJ1-1	-	CSYMQELVSEAFF	TGCAGCTACATGCAAGAGCTAGTGTCTGAAGCTTTCTTT
17	TRBD1	TRBV23-1	TRBJ2-1	few	CASSQSRGQGVEYEQFF	TGCGCCAGCAGTCAATCTCGGGGACAGGGGGTAGAGTATGAGCAGTTCTTC
16	-	TRBV10-3	TRBJ2-1	few	CAIRTSFSSVTSEQFF	TGTGCCATCAGGACTAGTTTCTCAAGTGTGACAAGTGAGCAGTTCTTC
14	TRBD2	TRBV29-1	TRBJ2-7	few	CSVAWGAGGYEQYF	TGCAGCGTTGCATGGGGGGCGGGAGGTTACGAGCAGTACTTC
11	-	TRBV30	TRBJ1-1	few	CAWRWNTEAFF	TGTGCCTGGAGGTGGAACACTGAAGCTTTCTTT
14	-	TRBV7-2	TRBJ2-3	few	CASRVSSLTDTQYF	TGTGCCAGCAGGGTGTCTAGTCTCACAGATACGCAGTATTTT
15	TRBD2	TRBV6-5	TRBJ2-1	-	CASRIAGGLYNEQFF	TGTGCCAGCAGGATAGCGGGAGGGCTGTACAATGAGCAGTTCTTC
12	-	TRBV11-2	TRBJ2-5	-	CASSLARRTQYF	TGTGCCAGCAGCTTAGCACGACGGACCCAGTACTTC
16	-	TRBV7-9	TRBJ2-2	few	CASSSAFTQNTGELFF	TGTGCCAGCAGCTCCGCATTCACTCAGAACACCGGGGAGCTGTTTTTT
15	-	TRBV30	TRBJ2-6	-	CAWSVIKTGANVLTF	TGTGCCTGGAGTGTAATAAAGACTGGGGCCAACGTCCTGACTTTC
14	TRBD2	TRBV9	TRBJ2-1	once	CASSSSGSMDEQFF	TGTGCCAGCAGCTCTAGCGGGAGTATGGATGAGCAGTTCTTC
15	-	TRBV6-1	TRBJ2-5	-	CASSDSARVEETQYF	TGTGCCAGCAGTGATAGCGCGAGAGTGGAAGAGACCCAGTACTTC
14	-	TRBV7-9	TRBJ2-7	few	CASSPGRSSYEQYF	TGTGCCAGCAGCCCCGGCCGGAGCTCCTACGAGCAGTACTTC
13	-	TRBV7-2	TRBJ1-2	-	CASSFDRRYGYTF	TGTGCCAGCAGCTTTGACAGGCGCTATGGCTACACCTTC
14	-	TRBV10-3	TRBJ2-2	few	CAISERQSTGELFF	TGTGCCATCAGTGAGCGGCAGAGCACCGGGGAGCTGTTTTTT
14	-	TRBV21-1	TRBJ2-3	-	CASATSAKVYTQYF	TGTGCCAGCGCTACTAGCGCCAAGGTGTATACGCAGTATTTT
13	-	TRBV28	TRBJ2-5	few	CASSLSAAVAQYF	TGTGCCAGCAGTTTATCCGCCGCTGTCGCCCAGTACTTC
14	-	TRBV7-2	TRBJ2-2	few	CASSLDRDTGELFF	TGTGCCAGCAGCCTCGACAGAGATACCGGGGAGCTGTTTTTT